Listed here are 21 T cell receptor beta chains from one sample, sequenced in a study of OX40 agonist ivuxolimab in advanced cancers. Clones were read by immunoSEQ multiplex PCR, and TCRdb kept only the in-frame ones, dropping some. Of approximately 55,000 clones listed, 87% are singletons. Material: CD4+ or CD8+ T cells sorted from blood, obtained in a trial of the OX40 agonist ivuxolimab. The receptors were sampled from an adult with an advanced solid tumor such as melanoma, head and neck, liver or kidney cancer.

The V and J genes are TRBV13 and TRBJ2-1, with TRBD2 identical over 8 bases. J was trimmed by 10 bases and V by 5 bases; bases with no gene match: 10. This CDR3 is built from 14 residues. Germline V gene lookup returns CDR1 PRHDT and CDR2 FYEKMQ (reference sequence). The CDR3 loop is CASSISGRSWEQFF. The CDR3 nucleotides are TGTGCCAGCAGCATAAGCGGGAGATCGTGGGAGCAGTTCTTC.

V gene TRBV5-6 combines with J gene TRBJ2-5; D perhaps matches TRBD1 (5 bases). Germline V gives CDR1 SGHDT, CDR2 YYEEEE. Trimming removed 3 bases from V and 7 bases from J, with 13 bases in between. CDR3 size: 13 residues. Here the CDR3 reads CASSWQGDGTQYF. In nucleotides, the CDR3 is TGTGCCAGCAGCTGGCAGGGCGACGGGACCCAGTACTTC.

V and J are TRBV4-1 and TRBJ2-7; no definite D call. Trimming cost V 3 bases and J 5 bases, with 14 bases left between them. The germline CDR1 and CDR2 sequences are MGHRA and YSYEKL. The CDR3 is made up of 14 amino acids. As DNA, the CDR3 is TGCGCCAGCAGCCAGACAACCGCTCTGGACGAGCAGTACTTC. The encoded protein is CASSQTTALDEQYF.

This clone appeared a single time. One junction end disagrees with the germline gene, perhaps due to a read error. The chain joins TRBV7-7 to TRBJ2-1; D possibly corresponds to TRBD2 (6 bases). CDR3 length equals 15 residues. The V gene's germline CDR1 is SSHAT and CDR2 FNYEAQ (reference sequence). The CDR3 sequence: CASSAGTASYNEQFF. The CDR3 nucleotides are TGTGCTAGCAGCGCCGGGACTGCCTCCTACAATGAGCAGTTCTTC. Full variable domain (missing parts from reference TRBV7-7 and TRBJ2-1): GAGVSQSPRYKVTKRGQDVTLRCDPISSHATLYWYQQALGQGPEFLTYFNYEAQPDKSGLPSDRFSAERPEGSISTLTIQRTEQRDSAMYRCASSAGTASYNEQFFGPGTRLTVL.

The chain joins TRBV20-1 to TRBJ1-1; D ambiguous. V lost 6 bases and J 8 bases, leaving 13 bases between the germline ends. CDR1 is DFQATT, CDR2 SNEGSKA, per germline (reference sequence). This CDR3 spans 11 amino acids. The DNA for the CDR3 is TGCAGTGCCTCCCCTTCCTGGGAAGCTTTCTTT. It codes for CSASPSWEAFF.

This chain connects TRBV20-1 to TRBJ1-1; D is unresolved. The CDR3 covers 11 residues. CDR1 and CDR2 from the germline V gene are DFQATT and SNEGSKA (reference sequence). V shed 3 bases and J shed 1 base, with 3 bases lying between them. CDR3 sequence: CSASKNTEAFF. The CDR3 coding sequence is TGCAGTGCTAGCAAGAACACTGAAGCTTTCTTT.

The V call is TRBV4-2, the J call TRBJ2-1; TRBD2 agrees at 7 bases. Germline CDR1 LGHNA, CDR2 YNFKEQ. V lost 2 bases, J lost 4 bases, and 11 bases stayed unmatched. There are 17 residues in the CDR3. The CDR3 loop reads CASSQRTGGLLYNEQFF. CDR3 sequence (DNA): TGTGCCAGCAGCCAACGTACGGGGGGTCTCCTATACAATGAGCAGTTCTTC.

V is TRBV4-1 and J is TRBJ2-2; tentative D call: TRBD2 (6 bases). Deletions cut 4 bases from V and 1 base from J, with 13 bases between. Germline V gives CDR1 MGHRA, CDR2 YSYEKL. The CDR3 runs 16 residues. The CDR3 region is CASSPISGVNTGELFF. The CDR3 nucleotides read TGCGCCAGCAGCCCCATTAGCGGCGTGAACACCGGGGAGCTGTTTTTT.

To note about this clone: The junction departs from the called germline gene at one end, perhaps through a read error. This rearrangement joins TRBV6-6 to TRBJ2-3, with no clear D. Per germline, CDR1 MNHNY and CDR2 SVGAGI (reference sequence). This CDR3 is 13 amino acids long. DNA for the CDR3: TGTGCCAGCAGTGACTCGGACACAGATACGCAGTATTTT. Its protein product is CASSDSDTDTQYF.

The chain links TRBV7-2 to TRBJ1-1; D unclear. Trimming took off 2 bases at V and 3 bases at J, with 13 bases between the two ends. The CDR3 length is 15 residues. Germline V CDR1 and CDR2: SGHTA, FQGNSA. The CDR3 DNA reads as TGTGCCAGCAGCTTATTGGGCTCTAGGTACACTGAAGCTTTCTTT. The encoded protein is CASSLLGSRYTEAFF.

The CDR3 sequence: CASSPVVSPGTDTQYF. As DNA, the CDR3 is TGTGCCAGCTCACCGGTTGTGTCCCCGGGCACAGATACGCAGTATTTT. V usage is TRBV18 and J usage is TRBJ2-3; no firm D call. This CDR3 spans 16 amino acids. The V end lost 3 bases, the J end lost 1 base, and 14 bases lay between the germline ends. Germline loops: CDR1 KGHSH, CDR2 LQKENI. Based on the CDR3 plus reference TRBV18 and TRBJ2-3, the full variable domain is NAGVMQNPRHLVRRRGQEARLRCSPMKGHSHVYWYRQLPEEGLKFMVYLQKENIIDESGMPKERFSAEFPKEGPSILRIQQVVRGDSAAYFCASSPVVSPGTDTQYFGPGTRLTVL.

This clone showed up just a few times. The V call is TRBV1, the J call TRBJ2-3. TRBV1 is described as a pseudogene. This CDR3 comprises 14 residues. CDR3 sequence (DNA): TGCACCAGCAGCCAAGGGGGGAGCACAGATACGCAGTATTTT. This sequence encodes CTSSQGGSTDTQYF.

This clone appeared a few times. The gene calls are TRBV7-3 and TRBJ2-2, with unresolved D. The V gene's germline CDR1 is SGHTA and CDR2 FQGTGA. The CDR3 sequence is 13 residues long. Trimming took off 6 bases at V and 7 bases at J, with 12 bases between the two ends. CDR3 amino acids: CASRAPGGGELFF. The CDR3 DNA is TGTGCCAGCAGAGCACCGGGCGGCGGGGAGCTGTTTTTT. Using reference TRBV7-3 and TRBJ2-2 for the parts outside the CDR3, the full variable domain is GAGVSQTPSNKVTEKGKYVELRCDPISGHTALYWYRQSLGQGPEFLIYFQGTGAADDSGLPNDRFFAVRPEGSVSTLKIQRTERGDSAVYLCASRAPGGGELFFGEGSRLTVL.

CDR3: CASSLMPGGQANTGELFF. CDR3 sequence (DNA): TGTGCCAGCAGCTTAATGCCGGGGGGACAGGCGAACACCGGGGAGCTGTTTTTT. The J gene is TRBJ2-2, the V gene TRBV13; possible D gene TRBD1, 8 bases. The CDR3 runs to 18 residues. The germline gives CDR1 PRHDT, CDR2 FYEKMQ (reference sequence). The V end was cut by 2 bases, the J end by 0 bases, with 16 bases between. The whole variable domain, remainder taken from reference TRBV13 and TRBJ2-2, is AAGVIQSPRHLIKEKRETATLKCYPIPRHDTVYWYQQGPGQDPQFLISFYEKMQSDKGSIPDRFSAQQFSDYHSELNMSSLELGDSALYFCASSLMPGGQANTGELFFGEGSRLTVL.

This sequence joins TRBV7-3 and TRBJ2-2, with a possible D match to TRBD2 (5 bases). The V gene lost 5 bases and the J gene lost 4 bases, with 17 bases spanning the gap. The V gene's germline CDR1 is SGHTA and CDR2 FQGTGA. The CDR3 contains 16 residues. The CDR3 loop reads CASSHVGTRGTGELFF. In DNA, the CDR3 is TGTGCCAGCAGCCATGTGGGCACCCGGGGCACCGGGGAGCTGTTTTTT.

The CDR3 region is CASSDYEQYF. The DNA for the CDR3 is TGTGCCAGCAGTGATTACGAGCAGTACTTC. The rearrangement uses TRBV6-1 and TRBJ2-7; D not resolved. CDR3 length: 10 residues. V shed 3 bases and J shed 4 bases, with 1 base lying between them. Germline assignment: CDR1 MNHNS and CDR2 SASEGT.

The V gene is TRBV6-6, the J gene TRBJ2-1; 8 bases line up with TRBD1. The ends lost 6 bases at V and 0 bases at J; junction bases unmatched: 7. CDR1 is MNHNY, CDR2 SVGAGI, per germline (reference sequence). The CDR3 runs to 16 residues. The CDR3 region is CASSRGTGGSYNEQFF. CDR3 coding DNA: TGTGCCAGCAGCCGCGGAACAGGGGGCTCCTACAATGAGCAGTTCTTC.

This chain uses TRBV10-3 with TRBJ2-5; no clear D. V lost 3 bases and J 0 bases, leaving 11 bases between the germline ends. This CDR3 spans 15 amino acids. CDR1 ENHRY and CDR2 SYGVKD come from the germline V gene. CDR3 residues: CAISDPGPYQETQYF. CDR3 coding DNA: TGTGCCATCAGTGACCCCGGCCCGTACCAAGAGACCCAGTACTTC.

The gene calls are TRBV5-5 and TRBJ2-1; D assignment may be TRBD1 or TRBD2 (5 bases each). The CDR3 totals 15 residues. CDR1 and CDR2 (germline): SGHKS, YYEKEE (reference sequence). The ends were cut back, 1 base at V and 3 bases at J, with 11 bases in the middle. CDR3 in DNA: TGTGCCAGCAGCTTGTGGGGTGGGGGCTACAATGAGCAGTTCTTC. Translating gives CASSLWGGGYNEQFF.

The V and J genes are TRBV7-2 and TRBJ2-1; tentatively, D is TRBD1 (5 bases). The CDR3 runs 13 residues. The V end was cut by 5 bases, the J end by 15 bases, with 20 bases between. Looked up from germline, CDR1 is SGHTA and CDR2 is FQGNSA. CDR3 protein: CASSPNPRAARFF. In DNA, the CDR3 is TGTGCCAGCAGCCCGAATCCCAGGGCTGCCCGGTTCTTC.

The V and J genes are TRBV4-1 and TRBJ2-7; TRBD2 matches at 8 bases. The CDR3 sequence is 15 residues long. V was pared by 1 base and J by 0 bases, with 2 bases of the junction left unmatched. In germline, CDR1 is MGHRA, CDR2 YSYEKL. The CDR3 coding sequence is TGCGCCAGCAGCCAAGCCGGGACTAGCTCCTACGAGCAGTACTTC. Translated, it gives CASSQAGTSSYEQYF.